The 23 T cell receptor beta chains below all came from one sample that was sequenced in a study of T-cell reconstitution after alpha-beta-depleted transplantation in children. For TCRbeta, the library was prepared with unique molecular identifiers. TCRdb itself ran the PCR reads through MiXCR, one entry per CDR3 protein. The sample has about 980,000 distinct CDR3 sequences; roughly 31% are singletons. The sequences come from PBMCs, mostly from graft donor cells, collected 360 days after TCRalphabeta/CD19-depleted stem cell transplant. These receptors were collected from a boy younger than two who had a stem cell transplant for SCID, so the T cells may come from the graft donor.

This clonotype appeared a few times. This rearrangement joins TRBV20-1 to TRBJ2-7, with a tentative D call TRBD1 (5 bases). Germline lookup yields CDR1 DFQATT and CDR2 SNEGSKA (reference sequence). The CDR3 extends over 13 amino acids. Trimming took 0 bases from V and 3 from J, leaving 9 bases between them. The CDR3 is CSAREWGSYEQYF. The CDR3 DNA is TGCAGTGCTAGAGAATGGGGCAGCTACGAGCAGTACTTC.

This clonotype was seen more than once but under ten times. J is TRBJ1-5 and V is TRBV12-3 or TRBV12-4; D might be TRBD1 (5 bases). The CDR3 sequence is 14 residues long. V was shortened by 6 bases and J by 5 bases, with 14 bases between the two germline ends. CDR3 amino acids: CASSPGTDYQPQHF. CDR3 sequence (DNA): TGTGCCAGCAGCCCCGGGACCGATTATCAGCCCCAGCATTTT.

This clonotype came up a few times. J is TRBJ2-1 and V is TRBV7-3, with 7 bases fitting TRBD2. Per the germline V gene, CDR1 is SGHTA and CDR2 is FQGTGA. The CDR3 extends over 18 amino acids. The V segment lost 2 bases and the J segment 3 bases; nucleotides outside the gene matches: 13. The DNA for the CDR3 is TGTGCCAGCAGCTTAGTAGGGGAGCGGGGCCGATTCTACAATGAGCAGTTCTTC. It yields the protein CASSLVGERGRFYNEQFF.

The chain is built from TRBV7-2 and TRBJ2-1, with D hard to call. V lost 2 bases, J lost 4 bases, and 12 bases lay in between. CDR3 length: 15 residues. Germline CDR1 reads SGHTA; CDR2 reads FQGNSA. The CDR3, as DNA: TGTGCCAGCAGCTTAAACGGGCAGCTATACAATGAGCAGTTCTTC. Protein: CASSLNGQLYNEQFF.

This clonotype came up a few times. This CDR3 is CASSQPGLAGGPSTDTQYF. The CDR3 nucleotides read TGTGCCAGCAGCCAGCCGGGACTAGCGGGGGGCCCTAGCACAGATACGCAGTATTTT. The chain carries TRBV3-1 and TRBJ2-3, with TRBD2 identical over 15 bases. CDR1 and CDR2 (germline): LGHDT, YNNKEL (reference sequence). The J segment lost 0 bases and the V segment lost 3 bases, leaving 7 bases of the junction unmatched. This CDR3 has 19 residues.

CDR3 sequence: CSARALGVGYEQYF. CDR3 in DNA: TGCAGTGCTAGAGCACTAGGTGTGGGCTACGAGCAGTACTTC. This rearrangement joins TRBV20-1 to TRBJ2-7; possible D gene TRBD2, 5 bases. Trimming removed 1 base from V and 3 bases from J, with 13 bases in between. The CDR3 sequence is 14 residues long. The germline V gene encodes CDR1 DFQATT and CDR2 SNEGSKA (reference sequence).

This clonotype turned up a few times. This rearrangement joins TRBV4-2 to TRBJ2-7; D may be TRBD1 or TRBD2 (5 bases each). V gave up 1 base and J gave up 2 bases, with 12 bases separating them. The CDR3 sequence is 15 residues long. Germline V gene sequence: CDR1 LGHNA, CDR2 YNFKEQ. CDR3 loop: CASSQVNEGTYEQYF. The CDR3 nucleotides are TGTGCCAGCAGCCAAGTTAACGAGGGGACCTACGAGCAGTACTTC.

This clonotype showed up just a few times. V and J are TRBV4-1 and TRBJ2-1; the match to TRBD2 covers 9 bases. Germline V gives CDR1 MGHRA, CDR2 YSYEKL. The V and J ends lost 3 bases and 3 bases, in that order; junction bases with no gene match: 6. The CDR3 is made up of 16 amino acids. Here the CDR3 reads CASSHFGSGGYNEQFF. In nucleotides, the CDR3 is TGCGCCAGCAGCCATTTCGGTAGCGGGGGCTACAATGAGCAGTTCTTC.

V gene TRBV28 combines with J gene TRBJ2-5; TRBD1 agrees at 9 bases. The CDR3 has 14 residues. With V trimmed by 6 bases and J by 6 bases, 8 bases remained unmatched. In germline, CDR1 is MDHEN, CDR2 SYDVKM. The CDR3 protein is CASRWGQGGKTQYF. For the CDR3, the DNA is TGTGCCAGCAGGTGGGGACAGGGAGGAAAGACCCAGTACTTC. Combining the CDR3 with reference TRBV28 and TRBJ2-5 gives the whole variable domain DVKVTQSSRYLVKRTGEKVFLECVQDMDHENMFWYRQDPGLGLRLIYFSYDVKMKEKGDIPEGYSVSREKKERFSLILESASTNQTSMYLCASRWGQGGKTQYFGPGTRLLVL.

This clonotype occurred a few times. This rearrangement joins TRBV5-5 to TRBJ2-1; D perhaps matches TRBD2 (6 bases). Trimming removed 2 bases from V and 8 bases from J, with 14 bases in between. CDR3 length: 14 amino acids. The germline V gene has CDR1 SGHKS and CDR2 YYEKEE (reference sequence). The CDR3 DNA is TGTGCCAGCAGCTTCGGAGGGAGTCTGGATGAGCAGTTCTTC. Protein sequence: CASSFGGSLDEQFF.

The V call is TRBV5-1, the J call TRBJ2-4; D is perhaps TRBD2 (6 bases). Germline CDR1 SGHRS, CDR2 YFSETQ. The CDR3 spans 16 residues. V was pared by 3 bases and J by 2 bases, with 15 bases between. CDR3 residues: CASSWGPGTSKNIQYF. CDR3 nucleotides: TGCGCCAGCAGCTGGGGCCCCGGGACTTCCAAAAACATTCAGTACTTC.

This clonotype was counted a few times. The J gene is TRBJ2-1, the V gene TRBV9; possible D gene TRBD1, 6 bases. The germline V gene has CDR1 SGDLS and CDR2 YYNGEE. V was pared by 0 bases and J by 9 bases, with 16 bases between. This CDR3 spans 15 amino acids. This chain's CDR3 is CASSVEGVQGSEQFF. Here the CDR3 DNA reads TGTGCCAGCAGCGTAGAGGGGGTCCAGGGCTCTGAGCAGTTCTTC.

This chain joins TRBV20-1 and TRBJ1-6; no reliable D call. The CDR3 has 15 amino acids. Trimming took off 2 bases at V and 3 bases at J, with 11 bases between the two ends. In germline, CDR1 is DFQATT, CDR2 SNEGSKA (reference sequence). The CDR3 loop reads CSARRTQDYNSPLHF. For the CDR3, the DNA is TGCAGTGCTAGACGGACCCAGGACTATAATTCACCCCTCCACTTT.

This clonotype was observed a few times. Here the CDR3 reads CASSLATVFMNEQFF. The DNA of the CDR3 is TGTGCCAGCAGCTTAGCGACCGTCTTCATGAATGAGCAGTTCTTC. The chain joins TRBV7-2 to TRBJ2-1, with D unresolved. Germline CDR1 reads SGHTA; CDR2 reads FQGNSA. CDR3 length: 15 residues. V lost 0 bases to trimming and J lost 7 bases, with 13 bases between them.

This clonotype was observed a few times. The V gene is TRBV18, the J gene TRBJ2-7; 7 nucleotides agree with TRBD1. Looked up from germline, CDR1 is KGHSH and CDR2 is LQKENI. The CDR3 has 16 amino acids. The junction had 6 bases not matched to a gene; V was cut back by 1 base and J by 0 bases. DNA of the CDR3: TGTGCCAGCTCACCACTCCCACAGGGGAGCTCCTACGAGCAGTACTTC. Translation gives CASSPLPQGSSYEQYF.

The rearrangement links TRBV2 to TRBJ2-3; D gene unclear. V was pared by 6 bases and J by 2 bases, with 9 bases between. The CDR3 is made up of 13 amino acids. In germline, CDR1 is SNHLY, CDR2 FYNNEI. CDR3 DNA sequence: TGTGCCAGCAGGGGCCCTTACACAGATACGCAGTATTTT. This translates into CASRGPYTDTQYF. The whole variable domain, remainder taken from reference TRBV2 and TRBJ2-3, is EPEVTQTPSHQVTQMGQEVILRCVPISNHLYFYWYRQILGQKVEFLVSFYNNEISEKSEIFDDQFSVERPDGSNFTLKIRSTKLEDSAMYFCASRGPYTDTQYFGPGTRLTVL.

This clonotype was found once. The chain links TRBV5-1 to TRBJ2-6, with no clear D. V lost 3 bases, J lost 0 bases, and 7 bases lay in between. The CDR3 spans 15 residues. The germline V gene has CDR1 SGHRS and CDR2 YFSETQ. The CDR3 coding sequence is TGCGCCAGCAGCTCTCATAGCTCTGGGGCCAACGTCCTGACTTTC. Translation: CASSSHSSGANVLTF.

This chain uses TRBV12-3 or TRBV12-4 with TRBJ2-7, with D perhaps assigned TRBD1 or TRBD2 (5 bases each). Trimming took off 0 bases at V and 3 bases at J, with 18 bases between the two ends. The CDR3 has 17 residues. For the CDR3, the DNA is TGTGCCAGCAGTTTAGCGTCATTGAGGGACCGCGACTACGAGCAGTACTTC. As protein: CASSLASLRDRDYEQYF.

This clonotype has more than one count but fewer than ten. The rearrangement joins TRBV4-1 to TRBJ2-3; D tentatively fits TRBD1 or TRBD2 (6 bases each). The V end lost 1 base, the J end lost 7 bases, and 18 bases lay between the germline ends. The CDR3 totals 16 residues. Germline V gives CDR1 MGHRA, CDR2 YSYEKL. CDR3 loop: CASSQVEGGGLYTQYF. The CDR3 DNA sequence: TGCGCCAGCAGCCAAGTGGAGGGGGGTGGGCTCTATACGCAGTATTTT.

The chain has TRBV6-1 and TRBJ1-2; D is perhaps TRBD1 (5 bases). V was cut by 2 bases and J by 5 bases, with 24 bases left in between. The CDR3 runs 18 residues. Germline CDR1 MNHNS, CDR2 SASEGT. This chain's CDR3 is CASSEMGPYLPISYGYTF. CDR3 in DNA: TGTGCCAGCAGTGAAATGGGGCCTTATCTCCCTATCTCGTATGGCTACACCTTC.

V and J are TRBV12-3 or TRBV12-4 and TRBJ2-1; 11 nucleotides align to TRBD2. The trim removed 5 bases at V and 6 bases at J, leaving 12 bases unmatched. The CDR3 has 17 residues. CDR3 in DNA: TGTGCCAGCAGTGCGCCCTTGGGTAGCGGGGGGGGCAATGAGCAGTTCTTC. Translated: CASSAPLGSGGGNEQFF.

This clonotype was detected only a few times. V usage is TRBV27 and J usage is TRBJ1-6; D is unresolved. The CDR3 sequence is 15 residues long. Trimming took off 5 bases at V and 4 bases at J, with 12 bases between the two ends. Germline CDR1 is MNHEY and CDR2 is SMNVEV (reference sequence). Here the CDR3 DNA reads TGTGCCAGCAGTGCCCGGGCACCGTATAATTCACCCCTCCACTTT. Translation: CASSARAPYNSPLHF.

The V and J genes are TRBV12-3 or TRBV12-4 and TRBJ2-3; 11 nucleotides agree with TRBD2. The J segment lost 5 bases and the V segment lost 5 bases, leaving 6 bases of the junction unmatched. CDR3 length equals 15 residues. The CDR3 sequence is CASSISGGAGDTQYF. The DNA for the CDR3 is TGTGCCAGCAGTATTAGCGGGGGGGCTGGAGATACGCAGTATTTT.